This is a list of T cell receptor beta chains from one sample in a study of identical twins. MiXCR, run by TCRdb on the 5' RACE reads, gives a single entry per CDR3 protein. The table records around 690,000 distinct CDR3 sequences, around 20% of them present only once. The sample also formed part of further work on T cells expressing NK-cell markers.

The sequenced material came from PBMCs. These receptors all come from a woman aged 18-29 years in good health. CDR3s include the opening cysteine and the closing phenylalanine or tryptophan. Fields, in order: D gene, clone size, J gene, V gene, CDR3 protein, CDR3 DNA. D genes are given only for firm matches. Where a row states a size, it is once, few, many or the class of an expanded clone; other rows omit it.

TRBD1 | few | TRBJ1-2 | TRBV28 | CATAVPGRGDGYTF | TGTGCCACAGCAGTCCCCGGCAGGGGGGATGGCTACACCTTC
- | - | TRBJ2-7 | TRBV6-5 | CASSYSGPGSSYEQYF | TGTGCCAGCAGTTACTCGGGACCCGGTAGCTCCTACGAGCAGTACTTC
- | many | TRBJ1-1 | TRBV5-5 | CASSLDPGGYTEAFF | TGTGCCAGCAGCTTGGACCCGGGGGGGTACACTGAAGCTTTCTTT
- | many | TRBJ2-4 | TRBV7-2 | CASSLGTALGIQYF | TGTGCCAGCAGCTTAGGGACAGCATTAGGTATTCAGTACTTC
- | - | TRBJ2-3 | TRBV5-1 | CASSLVGFVQQDTQYF | TGCGCCAGCAGCTTGGTCGGTTTCGTTCAGCAAGATACGCAGTATTTT
TRBD1 | few | TRBJ2-1 | TRBV7-3 | CASSFFSGTGVWSEQFF | TGTGCCAGCAGCTTTTTCTCCGGGACAGGGGTATGGAGTGAGCAGTTCTTC
- | once | TRBJ2-2 | TRBV7-8 | CASSSRGREAGELFF | TGTGCCAGCAGCTCCAGGGGCCGGGAGGCCGGGGAGCTGTTTTTT
- | few | TRBJ2-3 | TRBV20-1 | CSARTAGDTQYF | TGCAGTGCTCGGACTGCCGGAGATACGCAGTATTTT
- | - | TRBJ2-1 | TRBV25-1 | CASSEWYGYNEQFF | TGTGCCAGCAGTGAATGGTACGGATACAATGAGCAGTTCTTC
- | - | TRBJ2-1 | TRBV12-3/TRBV12-4 | CASRVFRPYNEQFF | TGTGCCAGCAGAGTATTCCGGCCTTACAATGAGCAGTTCTTC
- | - | TRBJ2-3 | TRBV5-1 | CASTTGDLQYF | TGCGCCAGCACTACCGGGGATTTGCAGTATTTT
- | - | TRBJ2-5 | TRBV20-1 | CSASGTGSEETQYF | TGCAGTGCTAGCGGCACAGGGTCAGAGGAGACCCAGTACTTC
- | many | TRBJ2-5 | TRBV12-3/TRBV12-4 | CASSFNRAETQYF | TGTGCCAGCAGTTTTAATAGGGCCGAGACCCAGTACTTC
- | - | TRBJ2-2 | TRBV7-2 | CASSPAARGTGELFF | TGTGCCAGCAGCCCCGCGGCTAGGGGTACCGGGGAGCTGTTTTTT
TRBD2 | many | TRBJ2-7 | TRBV25-1 | CASNPTASGVYEQYF | TGTGCCAGCAACCCGACCGCTAGCGGGGTCTACGAGCAGTACTTC
- | few | TRBJ2-1 | TRBV12-3/TRBV12-4 | CASSLKWGLEQFF | TGTGCCAGCAGTTTAAAGTGGGGGCTCGAGCAGTTCTTC
- | few | TRBJ1-4 | TRBV7-9 | CASSLTGQSGEKLFF | TGTGCCAGCAGCCTAACCGGCCAGTCCGGCGAAAAACTGTTTTTT
TRBD1 | - | TRBJ1-2 | TRBV11-2 | CASATGGIGGYTF | TGTGCCAGCGCGACAGGGGGAATCGGTGGCTACACCTTC
- | few | TRBJ2-3 | TRBV5-1 | CASSRGPLDTQYF | TGCGCCAGCAGCCGAGGGCCCTTGGATACGCAGTATTTT
TRBD2 | many | TRBJ2-3 | TRBV6-4 | CASSGTSGADTQYF | TGTGCCAGCAGTGGGACTAGCGGGGCAGATACGCAGTATTTT
- | - | TRBJ2-5 | TRBV18 | CASSVRDPQTQYF | TGTGCCAGCTCAGTCCGGGACCCTCAGACCCAGTACTTC
- | - | TRBJ2-6 | TRBV7-2 | CASSYGRTWEANVLTF | TGTGCCAGCAGCTACGGACGGACTTGGGAGGCCAACGTCCTGACTTTC
- | few | TRBJ1-5 | TRBV7-8 | CASSPGTSNQPQHF | TGTGCCAGCAGTCCAGGGACTAGCAATCAGCCCCAGCATTTT
TRBD2 | - | TRBJ2-1 | TRBV5-1 | CASSPGGSIYNEQFF | TGCGCCAGCAGCCCGGGAGGGTCCATCTACAATGAGCAGTTCTTC
TRBD1 | - | TRBJ1-2 | TRBV30 | CAWSPGQGAYGYTF | TGTGCCTGGAGTCCGGGACAGGGTGCATACGGCTACACCTTC
- | - | TRBJ2-3 | TRBV20-1 | CSARVPRIGVDTQYF | TGCAGTGCTAGAGTTCCCCGTATCGGGGTAGATACGCAGTATTTT
- | - | TRBJ1-1 | TRBV6-5 | CASSIHQGVAEAFF | TGTGCCAGCAGTATACATCAGGGTGTCGCTGAAGCTTTCTTT
TRBD1 | - | TRBJ1-1 | TRBV7-9 | CASSPTTGLGAFF | TGTGCCAGCAGCCCTACGACAGGGCTGGGAGCTTTCTTT
- | - | TRBJ2-1 | TRBV9 | CASSGGDWNEQFF | TGTGCCAGCAGCGGCGGGGATTGGAATGAGCAGTTCTTC